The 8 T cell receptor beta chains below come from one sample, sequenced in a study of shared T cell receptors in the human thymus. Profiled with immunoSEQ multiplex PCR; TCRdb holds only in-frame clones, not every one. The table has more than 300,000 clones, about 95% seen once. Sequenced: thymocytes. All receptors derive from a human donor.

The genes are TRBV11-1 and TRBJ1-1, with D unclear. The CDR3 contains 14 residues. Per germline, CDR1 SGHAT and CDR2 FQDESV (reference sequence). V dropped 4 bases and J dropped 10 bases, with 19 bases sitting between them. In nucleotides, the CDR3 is TGTGCCAGCAGCTCTGAAAGGACTCCCGAAGCAGCTTTCTTT. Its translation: CASSSERTPEAAFF.

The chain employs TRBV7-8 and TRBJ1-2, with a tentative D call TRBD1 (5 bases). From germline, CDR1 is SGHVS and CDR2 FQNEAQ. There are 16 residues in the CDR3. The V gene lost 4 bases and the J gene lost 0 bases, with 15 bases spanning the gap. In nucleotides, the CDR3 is TGTGCCAGCAGCTCCGGGGGATTGGGGACTAACTATGGCTACACCTTC. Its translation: CASSSGGLGTNYGYTF.

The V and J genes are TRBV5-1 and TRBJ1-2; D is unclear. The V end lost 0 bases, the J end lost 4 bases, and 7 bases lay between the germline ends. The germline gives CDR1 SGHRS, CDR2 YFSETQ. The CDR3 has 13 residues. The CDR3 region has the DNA TGCGCCAGCAGCTTGGACGGGATCTATGGCTACACCTTC. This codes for CASSLDGIYGYTF.

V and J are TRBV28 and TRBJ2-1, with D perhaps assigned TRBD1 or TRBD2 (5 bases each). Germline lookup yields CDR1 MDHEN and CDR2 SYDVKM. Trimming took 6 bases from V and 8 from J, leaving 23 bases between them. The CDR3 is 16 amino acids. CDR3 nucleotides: TGTGCCAGCAGCTCCACATCGGGACCGGCAAGGGATGAGCAGTTCTTC. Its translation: CASSSTSGPARDEQFF.

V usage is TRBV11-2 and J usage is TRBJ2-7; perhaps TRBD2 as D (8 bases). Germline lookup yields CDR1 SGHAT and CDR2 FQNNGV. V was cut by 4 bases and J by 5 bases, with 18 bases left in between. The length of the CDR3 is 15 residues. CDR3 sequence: CASSSHGRGRNEQYF. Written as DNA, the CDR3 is TGTGCCAGCAGCTCCCACGGGAGGGGGCGAAACGAGCAGTACTTC.

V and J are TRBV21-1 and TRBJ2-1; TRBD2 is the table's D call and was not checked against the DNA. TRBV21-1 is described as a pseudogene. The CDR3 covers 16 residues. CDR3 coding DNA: TGTGCCAGCAGCAAAGTATGGGGTGCGCGGGCAAAGGAGCAGTTCTTC. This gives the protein CASSKVWGARAKEQFF.

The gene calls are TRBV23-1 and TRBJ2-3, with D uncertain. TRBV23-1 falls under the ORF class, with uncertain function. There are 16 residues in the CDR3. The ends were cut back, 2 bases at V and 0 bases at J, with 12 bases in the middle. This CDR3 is CASSQDGPTSTDTQYF. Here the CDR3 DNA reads TGCGCCAGCAGTCAAGACGGACCCACTAGCACAGATACGCAGTATTTT.

This chain's CDR3 is CASSLSRGYEQYF. The CDR3, as DNA: TGTGCCAGCAGTTTATCCAGGGGTTACGAGCAGTACTTC. The chain joins TRBV27 to TRBJ2-7; tentative D call: TRBD1 (6 bases). CDR3 length equals 13 residues. Trimming shortened V by 0 bases and J by 4 bases, and 7 bases separated the two germline ends. Germline V gives CDR1 MNHEY, CDR2 SMNVEV (reference sequence).